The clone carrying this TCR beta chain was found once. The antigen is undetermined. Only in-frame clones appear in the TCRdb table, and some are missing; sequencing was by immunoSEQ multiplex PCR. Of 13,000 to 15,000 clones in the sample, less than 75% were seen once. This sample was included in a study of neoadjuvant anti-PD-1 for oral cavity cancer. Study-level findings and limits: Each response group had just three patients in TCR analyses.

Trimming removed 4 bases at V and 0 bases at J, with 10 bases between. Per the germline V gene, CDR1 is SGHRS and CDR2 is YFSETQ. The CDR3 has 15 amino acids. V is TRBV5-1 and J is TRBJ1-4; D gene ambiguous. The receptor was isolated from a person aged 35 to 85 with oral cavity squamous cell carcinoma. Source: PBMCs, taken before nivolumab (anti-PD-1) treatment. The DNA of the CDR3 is TGCGCCAGCAGCCCAAACACAGCAACTAATGAAAAACTGTTTTTT. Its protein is CASSPNTATNEKLFF.